This T cell receptor (beta chain) was sequenced during a study of CD4 T cells in relation to SARS-CoV-2 and coronaviruses. Study details: Negative control cultures got HIV-1 Nef peptides or no peptide.

Profiled with immunoSEQ multiplex PCR; TCRdb holds only in-frame clones, not every one. This table holds just over 25,000 clones, roughly 76% found once. A word on this clone: The antigen is unknown.

The unexposed donors gave CD4+ T cells in about 2010-2019, prior to COVID-19. The cells were cultured for about 10 days before CD4+ T cells were isolated. In germline, CDR1 is LGHDT, CDR2 YNNKEL (reference sequence). The CDR3 spans 15 residues. Trimming pared 0 bases from V and 8 bases from J, leaving 16 bases between. Broader study findings: SARS-CoV-2-driven expansion was significantly weaker in crossreactive than monoreactive clones.

Sequencing was done on a sample of CD4+ T cells from PBMCs, cultured in vitro. The rearrangement joins TRBV3-1 (or the pseudogene TRBV3-2) to TRBJ1-2; perhaps TRBD1 as D (5 bases). The TCR was taken from a human donor in good health. CDR3 coding DNA: TGTGCCAGCAGCCAAGATCTCGGGAGGGGCAGAGGCTACACCTTC. Its protein product is CASSQDLGRGRGYTF.